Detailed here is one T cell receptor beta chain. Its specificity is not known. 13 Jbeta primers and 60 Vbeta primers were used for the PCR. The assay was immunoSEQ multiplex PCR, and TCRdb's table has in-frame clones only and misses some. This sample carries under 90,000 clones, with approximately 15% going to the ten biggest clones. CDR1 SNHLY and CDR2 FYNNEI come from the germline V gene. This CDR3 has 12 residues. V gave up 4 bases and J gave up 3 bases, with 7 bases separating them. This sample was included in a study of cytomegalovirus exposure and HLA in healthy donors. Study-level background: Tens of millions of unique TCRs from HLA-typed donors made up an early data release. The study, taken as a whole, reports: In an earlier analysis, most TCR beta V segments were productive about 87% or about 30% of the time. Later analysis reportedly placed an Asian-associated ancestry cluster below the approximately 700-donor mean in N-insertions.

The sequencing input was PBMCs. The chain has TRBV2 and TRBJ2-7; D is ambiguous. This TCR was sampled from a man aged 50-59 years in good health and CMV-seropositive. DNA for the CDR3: TGTGCCAGCAGTGCTGTCTACTACGAGCAGTACTTC. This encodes CASSAVYYEQYF.